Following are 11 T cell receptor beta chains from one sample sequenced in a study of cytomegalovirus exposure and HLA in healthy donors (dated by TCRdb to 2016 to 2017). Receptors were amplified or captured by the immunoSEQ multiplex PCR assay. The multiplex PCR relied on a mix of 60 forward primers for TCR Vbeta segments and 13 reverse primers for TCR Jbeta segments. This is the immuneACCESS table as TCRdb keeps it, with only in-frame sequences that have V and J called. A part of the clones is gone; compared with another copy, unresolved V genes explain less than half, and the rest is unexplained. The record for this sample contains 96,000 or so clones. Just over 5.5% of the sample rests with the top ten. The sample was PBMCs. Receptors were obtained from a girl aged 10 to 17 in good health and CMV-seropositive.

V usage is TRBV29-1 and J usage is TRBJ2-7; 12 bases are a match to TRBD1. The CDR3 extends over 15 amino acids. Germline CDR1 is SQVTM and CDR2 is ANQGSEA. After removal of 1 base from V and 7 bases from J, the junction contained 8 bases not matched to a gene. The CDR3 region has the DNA TGCAGCGTTGAAGGTCCGGGACAGGGGGCGGGGGAGCAGTACTTC. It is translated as CSVEGPGQGAGEQYF.

This CDR3 is CASSDKTTGNYGYTF. In DNA form, the CDR3 reads TGTGCCAGCAGTGATAAGACCACGGGTAACTATGGCTACACCTTC. This chain connects TRBV6-1 to TRBJ1-2; D not certain. V dropped 3 bases and J dropped 1 base, with 12 bases sitting between them. The CDR3 extends over 15 amino acids. Germline V gives CDR1 MNHNS, CDR2 SASEGT.

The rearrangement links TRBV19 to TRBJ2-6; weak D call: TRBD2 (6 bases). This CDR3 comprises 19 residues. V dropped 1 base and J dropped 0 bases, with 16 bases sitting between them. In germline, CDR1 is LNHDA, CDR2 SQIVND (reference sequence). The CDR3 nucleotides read TGTGCCAGTAGTATAGGGGGGGACGACCACCTCTCTGGGGCCAACGTCCTGACTTTC. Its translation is CASSIGGDDHLSGANVLTF. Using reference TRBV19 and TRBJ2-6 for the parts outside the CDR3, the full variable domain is DGGITQSPKYLFRKEGQNVTLSCEQNLNHDAMYWYRQDPGQGLRLIYYSQIVNDFQKGDIAEGYSVSREKKESFPLTVTSAQKNPTAFYLCASSIGGDDHLSGANVLTFGAGSRLTVL.

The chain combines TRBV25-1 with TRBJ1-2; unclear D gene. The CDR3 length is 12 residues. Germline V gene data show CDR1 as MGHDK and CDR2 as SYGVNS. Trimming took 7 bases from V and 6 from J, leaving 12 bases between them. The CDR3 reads CASMGRLDGYTF. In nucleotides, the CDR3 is TGTGCCAGCATGGGGAGGCTGGATGGCTACACCTTC.

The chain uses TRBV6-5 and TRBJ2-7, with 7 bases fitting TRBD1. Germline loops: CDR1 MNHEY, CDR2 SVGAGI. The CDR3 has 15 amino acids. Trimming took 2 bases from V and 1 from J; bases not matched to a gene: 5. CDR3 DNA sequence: TGTGCCAGCAGTTACACTCCGACAGGGTCCTACGAGCAGTACTTC. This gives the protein CASSYTPTGSYEQYF.

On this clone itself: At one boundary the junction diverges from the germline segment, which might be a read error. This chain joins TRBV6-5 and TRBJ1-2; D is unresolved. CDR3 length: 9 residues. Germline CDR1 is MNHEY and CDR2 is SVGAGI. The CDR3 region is CASSYGDDF. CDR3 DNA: TGTGCCAGCAGTTACGGAGATGATTTC.

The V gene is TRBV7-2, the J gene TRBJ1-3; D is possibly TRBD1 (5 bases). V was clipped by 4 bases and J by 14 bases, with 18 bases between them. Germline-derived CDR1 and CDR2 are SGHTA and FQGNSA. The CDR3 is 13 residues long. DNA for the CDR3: TGTGCCAGCAGCTCCGTATCGGCGGGGGTGGTATATTTT. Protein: CASSSVSAGVVYF.

The DNA of the CDR3 is TGTGCCAGCAGCCTTTACTCGGGGGATGGCTACACCTTC. Its translation is CASSLYSGDGYTF. The genes are TRBV18 and TRBJ1-2, with D tentatively TRBD1 (5 bases). CDR1 is KGHSH and CDR2 is LQKENI in the germline V gene. V lost 8 bases to trimming and J lost 6 bases, with 16 bases between them. The CDR3 has 13 residues.

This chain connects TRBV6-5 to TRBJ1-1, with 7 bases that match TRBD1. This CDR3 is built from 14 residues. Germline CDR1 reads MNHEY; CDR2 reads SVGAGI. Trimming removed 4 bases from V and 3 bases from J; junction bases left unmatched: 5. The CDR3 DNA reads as TGTGCCAGCAGTTGGTCGGGACAGTACACTGAAGCTTTCTTT. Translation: CASSWSGQYTEAFF.

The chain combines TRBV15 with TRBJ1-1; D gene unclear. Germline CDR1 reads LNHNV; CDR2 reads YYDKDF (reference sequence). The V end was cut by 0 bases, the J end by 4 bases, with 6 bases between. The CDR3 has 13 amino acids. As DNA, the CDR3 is TGTGCCACCAGCAGAGATCGGGGCACTGAAGCTTTCTTT. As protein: CATSRDRGTEAFF.

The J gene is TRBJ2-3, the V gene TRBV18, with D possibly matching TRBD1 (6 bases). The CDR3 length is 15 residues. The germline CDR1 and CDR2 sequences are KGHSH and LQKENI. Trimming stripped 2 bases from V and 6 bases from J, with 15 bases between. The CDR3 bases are TGTGCCAGCTCACCATGGGGCGCAGGGGCGGATACGCAGTATTTT. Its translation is CASSPWGAGADTQYF.